This T cell receptor (beta chain) was observed in a study of Ad26.COV2.S vaccination and SARS-CoV-2 variants. For the study at large: Ad26.COV2.S given intramuscularly, once or twice 56 days apart. Findings and caveats of the study: Substantial post-vaccination breadth of spike-specific CD8+ and CD4+ T cell responses was reported. People given the vaccine had a wider spike-specific TCR breadth than placebo recipients did.

A word on this clone: The antigen remains unidentified.

Documented treatment: around 19 received Ad26.COV2.S at low or high dose, single or two shots; roughly five received placebo; per-sample allocation not given. Each sample was drawn 63 days after the first injection (of vaccine or placebo). The shot given was an Ad26 vector that makes Wuhan-strain SARS-CoV-2 spike. V gave up 0 bases and J gave up 2 bases; unmatched junction bases: 4. Germline-derived CDR1 and CDR2 are SGDLS and YYNGEE. This CDR3 is built from 16 residues. Data came from immunoSEQ multiplex PCR; TCRdb stores just in-frame clones and leaves some out. The data show some 640,000 clones, 89% seen once.

The chain combines TRBV9 with TRBJ2-3; 9 bases are shared with TRBD2. The sample was peripheral blood, taken in a trial of Ad26.COV2.S vaccine versus placebo. The sequence was collected from a person aged 18-60 years who received the Ad26.COV2.S COVID-19 vaccine or a placebo. This CDR3 is CASSVVSGGTTDTQYF. The CDR3 DNA reads as TGTGCCAGCAGCGTAGTTAGCGGGGGAACCACAGATACGCAGTATTTT.